This T cell receptor (beta chain) derives from a study of post-analysis software for immune sequencing data. Overall study findings and caveats: Compared against controls, patients with multiple sclerosis displayed significantly lower normalized Chao1 diversity. Five or six TRBV segments, TRBV5-6, TRBV5-1 and TRBV20-1 among them, were found more frequent in patients than controls.

Built from TCR beta cDNA, the libraries had unique molecular identifiers in them. TCRdb used MiXCR to reprocess the PCR reads, holding one entry per CDR3 protein. The sample includes about 560,000 distinct CDR3 sequences, 44% seen only once; the top ten take around 1.7%. This clonotype was picked up a small number of times. Its matching antigen is unknown. Per germline, CDR1 DFQATT and CDR2 SNEGSKA (reference sequence). Trimming left V 2 bases short and J 2 bases short, with 11 bases between. The CDR3 loop spans 14 amino acids. The chain employs TRBV20-1 and TRBJ2-3, with D possibly TRBD2 on 5 matching bases. The receptor's source is a girl between 10 and 17 years old with multiple sclerosis. Sequenced material: blood. CDR3 nucleotides: TGCAGTGCTAGACCGGGGAAGCTCACAGATACGCAGTATTTT. Its translation is CSARPGKLTDTQYF.